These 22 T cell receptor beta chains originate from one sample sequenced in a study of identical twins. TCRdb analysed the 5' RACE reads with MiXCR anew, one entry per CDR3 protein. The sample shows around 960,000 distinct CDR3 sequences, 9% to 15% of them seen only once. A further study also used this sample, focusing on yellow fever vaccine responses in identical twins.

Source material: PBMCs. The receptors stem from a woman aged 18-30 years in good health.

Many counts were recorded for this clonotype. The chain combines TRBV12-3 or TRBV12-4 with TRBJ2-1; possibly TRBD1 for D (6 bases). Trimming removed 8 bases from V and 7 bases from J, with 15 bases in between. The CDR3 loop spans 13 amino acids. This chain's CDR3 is CASATGSPNEQFF. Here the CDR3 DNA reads TGTGCCAGCGCCACAGGGAGTCCGAATGAGCAGTTCTTC.

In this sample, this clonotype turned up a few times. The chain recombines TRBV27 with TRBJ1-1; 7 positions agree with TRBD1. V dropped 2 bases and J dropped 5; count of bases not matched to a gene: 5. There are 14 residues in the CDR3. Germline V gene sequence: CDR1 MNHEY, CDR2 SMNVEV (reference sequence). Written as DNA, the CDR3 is TGTGCCAGCAGTTTAAAGGGGGCTTGGACTGAAGCTTTCTTT. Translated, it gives CASSLKGAWTEAFF.

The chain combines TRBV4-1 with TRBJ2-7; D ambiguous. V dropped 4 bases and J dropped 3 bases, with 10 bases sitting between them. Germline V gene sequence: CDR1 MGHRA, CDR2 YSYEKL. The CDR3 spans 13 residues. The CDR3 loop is CASSRTVNYEQYV. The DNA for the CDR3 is TGCGCCAGCAGCCGCACGGTGAACTACGAGCAGTACGTC.

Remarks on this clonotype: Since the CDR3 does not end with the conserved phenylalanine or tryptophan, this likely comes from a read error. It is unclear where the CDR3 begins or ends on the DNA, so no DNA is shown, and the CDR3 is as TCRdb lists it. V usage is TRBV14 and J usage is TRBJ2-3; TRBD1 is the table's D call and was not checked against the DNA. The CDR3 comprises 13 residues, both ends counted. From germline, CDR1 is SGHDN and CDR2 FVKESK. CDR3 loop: CASSPAGDRGEPT.

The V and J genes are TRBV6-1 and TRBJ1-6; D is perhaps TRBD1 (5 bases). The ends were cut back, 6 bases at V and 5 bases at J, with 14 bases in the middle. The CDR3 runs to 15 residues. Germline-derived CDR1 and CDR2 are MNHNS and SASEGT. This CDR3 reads CASRPPGGDNSPLHF. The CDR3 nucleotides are TGTGCCAGCAGGCCCCCGGGAGGGGATAATTCACCCCTCCACTTT.

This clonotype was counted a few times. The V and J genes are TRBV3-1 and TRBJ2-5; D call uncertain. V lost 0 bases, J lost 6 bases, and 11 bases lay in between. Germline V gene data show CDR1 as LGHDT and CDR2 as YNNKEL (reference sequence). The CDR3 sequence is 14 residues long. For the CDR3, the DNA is TGTGCCAGCAGCCAAGAAATGCACTCTCAGACCCAGTACTTC. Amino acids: CASSQEMHSQTQYF.

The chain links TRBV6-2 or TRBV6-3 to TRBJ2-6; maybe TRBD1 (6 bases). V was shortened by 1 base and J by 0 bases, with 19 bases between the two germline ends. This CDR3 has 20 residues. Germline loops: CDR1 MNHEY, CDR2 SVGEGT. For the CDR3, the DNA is TGTGCCAGCAGTTACTTGCTTGGGGCCTCAGGGGTCTCTGGGGCCAACGTCCTGACTTTC. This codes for CASSYLLGASGVSGANVLTF.

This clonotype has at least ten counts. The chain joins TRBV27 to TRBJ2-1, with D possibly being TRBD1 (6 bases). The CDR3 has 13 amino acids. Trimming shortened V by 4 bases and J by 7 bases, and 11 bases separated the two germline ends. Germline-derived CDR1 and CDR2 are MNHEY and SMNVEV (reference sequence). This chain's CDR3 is CASSWVQGNEQFF. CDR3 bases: TGTGCCAGCAGTTGGGTACAGGGTAATGAGCAGTTCTTC.

CDR3 loop: CASSLSSGTNIYEQYF. The CDR3 DNA follows: TGTGCCAGCAGTTTATCCTCCGGGACTAATATCTACGAGCAGTACTTC. The V and J genes are TRBV27 and TRBJ2-7; 7 bases align to TRBD2. V dropped 0 bases and J dropped 3; count of bases not matched to a gene: 8. This CDR3 has 16 amino acids. The germline V gene encodes CDR1 MNHEY and CDR2 SMNVEV (reference sequence).

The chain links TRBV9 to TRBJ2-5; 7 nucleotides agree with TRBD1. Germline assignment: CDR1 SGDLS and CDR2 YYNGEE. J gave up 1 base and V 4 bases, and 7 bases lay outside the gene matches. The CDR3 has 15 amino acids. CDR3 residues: CASSFRTGLQETQYF. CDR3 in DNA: TGTGCCAGCAGCTTTCGGACAGGACTCCAAGAGACCCAGTACTTC.

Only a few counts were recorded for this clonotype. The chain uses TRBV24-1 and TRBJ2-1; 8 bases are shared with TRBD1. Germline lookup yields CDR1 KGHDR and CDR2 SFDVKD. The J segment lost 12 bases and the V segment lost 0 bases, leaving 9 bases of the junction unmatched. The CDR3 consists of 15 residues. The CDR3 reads CATSDLSQGGTAQFF. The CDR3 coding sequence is TGTGCCACCAGTGATTTGTCACAGGGGGGAACCGCGCAGTTCTTC.

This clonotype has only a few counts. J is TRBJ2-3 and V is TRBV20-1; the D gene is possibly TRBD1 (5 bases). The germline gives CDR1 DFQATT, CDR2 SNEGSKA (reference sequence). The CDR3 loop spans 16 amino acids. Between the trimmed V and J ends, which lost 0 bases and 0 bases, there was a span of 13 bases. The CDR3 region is CSARESPGLSTDTQYF. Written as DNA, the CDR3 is TGCAGTGCTAGAGAGTCCCCAGGGTTGAGCACAGATACGCAGTATTTT.

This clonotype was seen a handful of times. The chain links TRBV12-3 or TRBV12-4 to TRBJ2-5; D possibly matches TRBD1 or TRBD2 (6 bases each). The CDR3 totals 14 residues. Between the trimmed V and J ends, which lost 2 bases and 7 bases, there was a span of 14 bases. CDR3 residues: CASSLLEGGGTQYF. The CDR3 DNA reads TGTGCCAGCAGTTTATTGGAAGGGGGAGGGACCCAGTACTTC.

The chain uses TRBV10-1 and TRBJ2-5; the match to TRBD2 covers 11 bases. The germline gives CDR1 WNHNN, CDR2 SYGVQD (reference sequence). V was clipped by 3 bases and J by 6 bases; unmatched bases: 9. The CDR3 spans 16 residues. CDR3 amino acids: CASSDGLAGGPKTQYF. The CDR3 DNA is TGCGCCAGCAGTGATGGGTTAGCGGGAGGGCCGAAGACCCAGTACTTC.

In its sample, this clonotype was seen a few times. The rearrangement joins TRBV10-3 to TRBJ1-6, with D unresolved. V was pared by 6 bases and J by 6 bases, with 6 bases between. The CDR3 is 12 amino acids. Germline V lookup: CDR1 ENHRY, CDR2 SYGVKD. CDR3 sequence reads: CAIRNSNSPLHF. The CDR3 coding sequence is TGTGCCATCAGGAATAGTAATTCACCCCTCCACTTT.

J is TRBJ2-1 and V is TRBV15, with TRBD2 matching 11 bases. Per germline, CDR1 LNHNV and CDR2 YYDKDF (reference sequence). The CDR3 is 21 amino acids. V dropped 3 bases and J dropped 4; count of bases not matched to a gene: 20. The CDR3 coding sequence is TGTGCCACCAGCAGGGGACTAACCCCGGGACTAGCGGAGAGGTGGTACAATGAGCAGTTCTTC. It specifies CATSRGLTPGLAERWYNEQFF.

In DNA, the CDR3 is TGTGCCAGCAGCCAAGAAATGGAGAGGGTCTTCACAGATACGCAGTATTTT. Protein sequence: CASSQEMERVFTDTQYF. The V call is TRBV3-1, the J call TRBJ2-3, with a weak D call TRBD2 (5 bases). Germline V gives CDR1 LGHDT, CDR2 YNNKEL (reference sequence). Trimming stripped 0 bases from V and 2 bases from J, with 15 bases between. The CDR3 has 17 residues.

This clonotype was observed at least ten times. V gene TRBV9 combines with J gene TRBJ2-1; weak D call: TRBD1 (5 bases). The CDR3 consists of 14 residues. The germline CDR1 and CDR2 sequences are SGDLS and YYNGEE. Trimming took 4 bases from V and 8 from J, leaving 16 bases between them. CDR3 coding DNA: TGTGCCAGCAGCTCAGAATTAAGGGGCGATGAGCAGTTCTTC. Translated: CASSSELRGDEQFF.

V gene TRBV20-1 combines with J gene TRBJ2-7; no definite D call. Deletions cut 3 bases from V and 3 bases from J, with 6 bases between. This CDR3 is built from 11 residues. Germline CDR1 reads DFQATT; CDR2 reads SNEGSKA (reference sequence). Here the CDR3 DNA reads TGCAGTGCTAGCGATGACTACGAGCAGTACGTC. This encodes CSASDDYEQYV.

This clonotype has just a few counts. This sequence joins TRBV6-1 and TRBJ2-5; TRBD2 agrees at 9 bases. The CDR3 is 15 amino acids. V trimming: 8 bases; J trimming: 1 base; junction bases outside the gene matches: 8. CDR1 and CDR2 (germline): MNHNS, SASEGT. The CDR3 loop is CASGRLAEIQETQYF. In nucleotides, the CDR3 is TGTGCCAGCGGCAGACTAGCGGAAATCCAAGAGACCCAGTACTTC.

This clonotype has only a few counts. DNA for the CDR3: TGTGCCAGCAGCTTCGAACCCTATGGCTACACCTTC. This encodes CASSFEPYGYTF. V usage is TRBV7-9 and J usage is TRBJ1-2, with D unresolved. V was pared by 3 bases and J by 4 bases, with 6 bases between. The germline CDR1 and CDR2 sequences are SEHNR and FQNEAQ (reference sequence). The CDR3 spans 12 residues.

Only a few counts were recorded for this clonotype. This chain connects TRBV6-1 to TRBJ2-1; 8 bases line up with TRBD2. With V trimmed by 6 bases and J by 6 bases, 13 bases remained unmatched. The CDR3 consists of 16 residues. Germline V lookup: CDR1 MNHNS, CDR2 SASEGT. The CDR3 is CASRPGGAFGRNEQFF. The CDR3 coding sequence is TGTGCCAGCAGGCCGGGGGGGGCTTTTGGGCGCAATGAGCAGTTCTTC.